This T cell receptor (beta chain) comes out of a study of control samples from healthy donors and cancer patients. The V end was cut by 5 bases, the J end by 3 bases, with 8 bases between. Germline V lookup: CDR1 MNHEY, CDR2 SVGAGI. CDR3 size: 13 residues. Here immunoSEQ multiplex PCR was the method, and the copy in TCRdb shows in-frame clones only, minus some. The sample carries 150,000 to 200,000 clones, 75% to 95% recorded once. The sequence was collected from a woman aged 25 to 39 in good health. Sequenced sample: blood. The chain is built from TRBV6-5 and TRBJ1-3, with D perhaps TRBD1 (6 bases). CDR3 coding DNA: TGTGCCAGCAGTCCGGACAGTGGAAACACCATATATTTT. This codes for CASSPDSGNTIYF.